This T cell receptor beta chain was captured by sequencing in a study of T cell repertoires in cytomegalovirus infection. Germline CDR1 is SGHDN and CDR2 is FVKESK. The CDR3 runs to 16 residues. The junction had 8 bases not matched to a gene; V was cut back by 3 bases and J by 3 bases. MiXCR, run by TCRdb on the reads, gives a single entry per CDR3 protein. The sample lists approximately 1,000,000 distinct CDR3 sequences, approximately 30% occurring once. Concerning this clonotype: What it recognizes is unknown.

The V gene is TRBV14, the J gene TRBJ2-5, with 9 bases that match TRBD2. This material consisted of cultured CD8+ T cells from PBMCs, taken from culture after CMV antigen stimulation. The source of this sequence is a human donor in good health (CMV status not recorded). Some clones in this sample may be carry-over from other donors' samples. CDR3 sequence reads: CASSHAFSGGEETQYF. The DNA for the CDR3 is TGTGCCAGCAGCCATGCGTTTAGCGGGGGCGAAGAGACCCAGTACTTC.